The rows below give T cell receptor beta chains drawn from one sample of a study of T cell responses to AZD1222 COVID-19 vaccine. Profiling relied on immunoSEQ multiplex PCR, and the TCRdb table lists in-frame clones only, not all of them. There are more than 20,000 clones in the sample; around 87% occur only once, and approximately 30% lies in the top ten. The sample consisted of peripheral blood, taken 28 days after the second AZD1222 dose. The receptors stem from an adult who received the AZD1222 COVID-19 vaccine. CDR3s include the opening cysteine and the closing phenylalanine or tryptophan. Fields, in order: D gene, J gene, V gene, clone size, CDR3 length, CDR3 protein, CDR3 DNA. A D gene is named only where the DNA matches it firmly. Clone size appears in some rows only: once, few, many, or a class for an expanded clone.

NA,TRBJ2-1,TRBV19,NA,14,CASSKIDSRIPQFF,TGTGCCAGTTCTAAGATAGACTCCCGCATCCCACAGTTCTTC
NA,TRBJ2-3,TRBV27,NA,13,CASSRQATDTQYF,TGTGCCAGCTCGAGACAGGCCACAGATACGCAGTATTTT
NA,TRBJ2-2,TRBV7-6,NA,15,CASSSRQGGTGELFF,TGTGCCAGCAGTTCTCGGCAGGGAGGCACCGGGGAGCTGTTTTTT
TRBD1,TRBJ2-7,TRBV5-1,NA,12,CASRRGQYEQYF,TGCGCCAGCAGAAGGGGACAGTACGAGCAGTACTTC
TRBD2,TRBJ2-1,TRBV7-2,NA,18,CASSLERGLAGRTYEQFF,TGTGCCAGCAGCTTAGAACGAGGACTAGCGGGAAGGACCTATGAGCAGTTCTTC
TRBD1,TRBJ2-1,TRBV29-1,NA,13,CSPRDRGSNEQFF,TGCAGCCCTCGGGACAGGGGTTCCAATGAGCAGTTCTTC
NA,TRBJ2-7,TRBV7-2,NA,13,CASSLEFFDEQYF,TGTGCCAGCAGCTTAGAGTTTTTCGACGAGCAGTACTTC
TRBD2,TRBJ2-5,TRBV4-1,NA,15,CASSLQGGNQETQYF,TGCGCCAGCAGTCTTCAGGGAGGGAACCAAGAGACCCAGTACTTC
TRBD1,TRBJ1-2,TRBV6-5,NA,16,CASSYAGTGGGYGYTF,TGTGCCAGCAGTTACGCCGGGACAGGGGGAGGGTATGGCTACACCTTC
NA,TRBJ2-1,TRBV7-3,NA,11,CASSLGNEQFF,TGTGCCAGCAGCTTGGGCAATGAGCAGTTCTTC
NA,TRBJ2-1,TRBV21-1,few,15,CARPSTTNSNCEQFF,TGTGCCAGGCCCTCCACTACGAATTCTAACTGTGAGCAGTTCTTC
NA,TRBJ1-2,TRBV9,NA,14,CASSVDGTGYGYTF,TGTGCCAGCAGCGTAGACGGGACCGGGTATGGCTACACCTTC
TRBD2,TRBJ2-1,TRBV5-8,NA,16,CASSLKRTSGDNEQFF,TGTGCCAGCAGCCTCAAGAGGACTAGCGGAGACAATGAGCAGTTCTTC
TRBD1,TRBJ2-3,TRBV24-1,NA,15,CATQPTDRAADTQYF,TGTGCCACTCAACCAACCGACAGGGCCGCAGATACGCAGTATTTT
TRBD2,TRBJ2-3,TRBV28,NA,15,CASSRNSGGTDTQYF,TGTGCCAGCAGCCGAAATAGCGGGGGCACAGATACGCAGTATTTT
NA,TRBJ1-1,TRBV27,NA,13,CASSSLTGTEAFF,TGTGCCAGCAGTTCCCTCACAGGGACTGAAGCTTTCTTT
TRBD1,TRBJ1-4,TRBV27,NA,16,CASSSYDRATNEKLFF,TGTGCCAGCAGTTCCTACGACAGGGCAACTAATGAAAAACTGTTTTTT
NA,TRBJ2-1,TRBV6-5,NA,11,CASSHGVAQFF,TGTGCCAGCAGTCACGGGGTGGCCCAGTTCTTC
TRBD1,TRBJ2-6,TRBV13,NA,15,CASSRQGSGANVLTF,TGTGCCAGCAGCCGACAGGGGTCGGGGGCCAACGTCCTGACTTTC
NA,TRBJ2-3,TRBV3-1/TRBV3-2,NA,16,CASSQGGGFWGDTQYF,TGTGCCAGCAGCCAAGGTGGAGGGTTTTGGGGAGATACGCAGTATTTT
NA,TRBJ2-7,TRBV18,NA,13,CASSHRESYEQYF,TGTGCCAGCTCACACAGGGAATCCTACGAGCAGTACTTC
NA,TRBJ1-1,TRBV11-3,once,14,CASSLGPGATEAFF,TGTGCCAGCAGCTTAGGGCCAGGGGCCACTGAAGCTTTCTTT
NA,TRBJ2-7,TRBV12-3/TRBV12-4,NA,12,CASTGQRYEQYF,TGTGCCAGCACCGGACAGCGCTACGAGCAGTACTTC
NA,TRBJ1-5,TRBV5-5,NA,16,CASDATGPWGNQPQHF,TGTGCCAGCGACGCAACAGGGCCATGGGGCAATCAGCCCCAGCATTTT
TRBD1,TRBJ2-7,TRBV7-9,NA,15,CASSQGQGDNYEQYF,TGTGCCAGCAGCCAGGGACAGGGGGATAATTACGAGCAGTACTTC
NA,TRBJ2-3,TRBV27,NA,13,CASSPDSADTQYF,TGTGCCAGCAGTCCGGACTCTGCAGATACGCAGTATTTT
TRBD1,TRBJ1-1,TRBV29-1,NA,13,CSVADRVDTEAFF,TGCAGCGTTGCTGACAGGGTGGACACTGAAGCTTTCTTT
TRBD2,TRBJ2-3,TRBV5-4,once,16,CASRGLSGRTTDTQYF,TGTGCCAGCAGGGGGTTGAGCGGGAGGACTACAGATACGCAGTATTTT
NA,TRBJ1-5,TRBV10-2,NA,15,CASSDRVQNSQPQHF,TGCGCCAGCAGTGACAGGGTGCAAAACAGTCAGCCCCAGCATTTT
TRBD2,TRBJ2-5,TRBV29-1,NA,15,CSVDGGTSGRGTQYF,TGCAGCGTTGACGGGGGGACTAGCGGGAGAGGGACCCAGTACTTC
NA,TRBJ2-3,TRBV6-5,NA,14,CASSYRRSTDTQYF,TGTGCCAGCAGTTACCGGAGAAGCACAGATACGCAGTATTTT
NA,TRBJ1-2,TRBV27,few,14,CASSLFPPNYGYTF,TGTGCCAGCAGTTTATTCCCCCCTAACTATGGCTACACCTTC
NA,TRBJ2-4,TRBV7-8,NA,17,CASSFPTSRDPNGIQYF,TGTGCCAGCAGCTTCCCTACCTCTCGGGACCCCAACGGCATTCAGTACTTC
NA,TRBJ2-7,TRBV28,NA,14,CASSSGQRSYEQYF,TGTGCCAGCAGTTCTGGACAGAGATCGTACGAGCAGTACTTC
TRBD1,TRBJ2-7,TRBV24-1,NA,11,CATSDRDEQYF,TGTGCCACCAGCGACAGGGACGAGCAGTACTTC
NA,TRBJ2-7,TRBV6-5,NA,13,CASEETRPLEQYF,TGTGCCAGCGAGGAGACTCGTCCCCTCGAGCAGTACTTC
TRBD1,TRBJ1-2,TRBV9,NA,14,CASSARDSNYGYTF,TGTGCCAGCAGCGCCCGGGACAGCAACTATGGCTACACCTTC
TRBD1,TRBJ2-7,TRBV10-3,NA,15,CAISIGTASSYEQYF,TGTGCCATCAGCATCGGGACAGCGAGCTCCTACGAGCAGTACTTC
TRBD2,TRBJ2-2,TRBV9,NA,17,CASSVVQSSGMVGELFF,TGTGCCAGCAGCGTAGTACAGAGTAGCGGGATGGTCGGGGAGCTGTTTTTT
NA,TRBJ2-2,TRBV7-2,NA,12,CASSFGIGELFF,TGTGCCAGCAGCTTCGGGATTGGGGAGCTGTTTTTT
TRBD2,TRBJ2-7,TRBV5-1,NA,16,CASSLAVLAGVGEQYF,TGCGCCAGCAGCTTGGCCGTTCTAGCGGGAGTTGGGGAGCAGTACTTC
TRBD1,TRBJ1-2,TRBV29-1,NA,12,CSVGQGSYGYTF,TGCAGCGTGGGACAGGGTAGCTATGGCTACACCTTC